A single sample is the source of the 17 T cell receptor beta chains below, sequenced in a study of T cells in Graves' hyperthyroidism and ophthalmopathy. Researchers took RNA transcripts and amplified the TCR beta CDR3 regions from them. HTBI primers drove first-round RT-PCR of the TCR CDR3. One entry per CDR3 protein results from TCRdb running MiXCR on the multiplex PCR reads. The sample lists roughly 500,000 distinct CDR3 sequences; 40% to 50% were seen once. The sequenced material came from peripheral blood or thyroid tissue (not recorded which). The receptor set was obtained from an adult woman with Graves' disease, either hyperthyroidism or ophthalmopathy (not recorded which).

The chain links TRBV9 to TRBJ2-3; D is unresolved. Deletions cut 4 bases from V and 0 bases from J, with 6 bases between. CDR3 size: 13 residues. Germline-derived CDR1 and CDR2 are SGDLS and YYNGEE. The CDR3 nucleotides read TGTGCCAGCAGCACGTCTAGCACAGATACGCAGTATTTT. This encodes CASSTSSTDTQYF.

With respect to this clonotype: Just one base apart from a much larger clone, this may be a read error. This chain links TRBV7-9 with TRBJ1-6; D is unclear. The CDR3 is made up of 11 amino acids. V dropped 5 bases and J dropped 11 bases, with 7 bases sitting between them. Germline CDR1 is SEHNR and CDR2 is FQNEAQ (reference sequence). CDR3 sequence reads: CASSLGPPLHF. For the CDR3, the DNA is TGTGCCAGCAGCCTCGGGCCACCCCTCCACTTT.

The CDR3: CASSLAGLAETQYF. CDR3 nucleotide sequence: TGTGCCAGCAGTTTGGCTGGGCTAGCAGAGACCCAGTACTTC. The chain joins TRBV7-9 to TRBJ2-5; possibly TRBD2 for D (5 bases). Per the germline V gene, CDR1 is SEHNR and CDR2 is FQNEAQ (reference sequence). The CDR3 runs to 14 residues. The V gene lost 6 bases and the J gene lost 4 bases, with 15 bases spanning the gap. The full variable domain, in which reference TRBV7-9 and TRBJ2-5 provide the parts outside the CDR3, is DTGVSQNPRHKITKRGQNVTFRCDPISEHNRLYWYRQTLGQGPEFLTYFQNEAQLEKSRLLSDRFSAERPKGSFSTLEIQRTEQGDSAMYLCASSLAGLAETQYFGPGTRLLVL.

Note on this clonotype: Its ends do not fully match the called genes, so a read error is possible. CDR3 nucleotide sequence: TGCAGCTTTGAGAGTCAGGGCCATGGCTACACCTTC. The encoded protein is CSFESQGHGYTF. The rearrangement uses TRBV29-1 and TRBJ1-2, with TRBD1 as a possible D gene (5 bases). The CDR3 is 12 residues long. Germline V gene data show CDR1 as SQVTM and CDR2 as ANQGSEA.

V usage is TRBV20-1 and J usage is TRBJ2-7; 7 bases match TRBD2. V dropped 1 base and J dropped 7; count of bases not matched to a gene: 7. The CDR3 consists of 13 residues. Germline V gene data show CDR1 as DFQATT and CDR2 as SNEGSKA (reference sequence). The CDR3 reads CSARAGGSGEQYF. CDR3 in DNA: TGCAGTGCTAGAGCGGGGGGTAGCGGAGAGCAGTACTTC.

V is TRBV19 and J is TRBJ2-3; no clear D. V was shortened by 3 bases and J by 6 bases, with 1 base between the two germline ends. The CDR3 covers 10 residues. Germline assignment: CDR1 LNHDA and CDR2 SQIVND (reference sequence). CDR3 residues: CASSMDTQYF. As DNA, the CDR3 is TGTGCCAGTAGTATGGATACGCAGTATTTT.

The chain links TRBV5-4 to TRBJ2-6; D perhaps matches TRBD2 (5 bases). The CDR3 extends over 16 amino acids. CDR1 is SGHNT, CDR2 YYREEE, per germline (reference sequence). Trimming stripped 0 bases from V and 4 bases from J, with 11 bases between. DNA of the CDR3: TGTGCCAGCAGCTTGGGACGGGGAACAGGGGCCAACGTCCTGACTTTC. The encoded protein is CASSLGRGTGANVLTF.

This clonotype was observed a single time. This sequence may be a read error, since a much larger clone differs from it by one base. V gene TRBV7-9 combines with J gene TRBJ2-2, with D hard to call. Germline V gene lookup returns CDR1 SEHNR and CDR2 FQNEAQ (reference sequence). CDR3 size: 13 residues. CDR3 loop: CASNLGFPGELFF. DNA for the CDR3: TGTGCCAGCAACTTAGGTTTCCCCGGGGAGCTGTTTTTT.

This clonotype was observed many times. The V call is TRBV2, the J call TRBJ2-7; D remains unclear. V dropped 3 bases and J dropped 2 bases, with 5 bases sitting between them. The germline gives CDR1 SNHLY, CDR2 FYNNEI. The CDR3 consists of 12 residues. The CDR3 nucleotides read TGTGCCAGCAGTGACAGGACCTACGAGCAGTACTTC. This sequence encodes CASSDRTYEQYF.

The chain carries TRBV5-4 and TRBJ2-7; D ambiguous. The CDR3 totals 14 residues. Germline V gene sequence: CDR1 SGHNT, CDR2 YYREEE (reference sequence). V was clipped by 5 bases and J by 6 bases, with 18 bases between them. CDR3 DNA: TGTGCCAGCAGAGTGGGTCAAGATCCGGGCGAGCAGTACTTC. It is translated as CASRVGQDPGEQYF.

This clonotype came up a few times. The CDR3 region is CASSQDWGTSGSRAGELFF. The DNA of the CDR3 is TGTGCCAGCAGCCAAGATTGGGGGACTAGCGGGAGTCGGGCCGGGGAGCTGTTTTTT. V usage is TRBV3-1 and J usage is TRBJ2-2; TRBD2 matches at 14 bases. The CDR3 sequence is 19 residues long. The trim removed 0 bases at V and 6 bases at J, leaving 9 bases unmatched. Germline V CDR1 and CDR2: LGHDT, YNNKEL (reference sequence).

In its sample, this clonotype was seen a few times. The chain combines TRBV12-3 or TRBV12-4 with TRBJ1-1; no clear D gene. This CDR3 is 12 amino acids long. V was pared by 5 bases and J by 5 bases, with 9 bases between. The CDR3 reads CASSTPLTEAFF. The CDR3 bases are TGTGCCAGCAGTACACCCTTGACTGAAGCTTTCTTT.

To note about this clonotype: The CDR3 does not end in the conserved phenylalanine or tryptophan, so this is likely a read error. Because the CDR3's place on the DNA is in doubt, the DNA is left out and the CDR3 is given as listed by TCRdb. The chain employs TRBV14 and TRBJ2-2; whether TRBD2, the table's D call, matches the DNA was not checked. Germline CDR1 SGHDN, CDR2 FVKESK. The CDR3 sequence runs 16 residues, both termini included. Here the CDR3 reads CASSRSGVLNTGELVL.

The table lists this clonotype with many counts. The chain carries TRBV5-6 and TRBJ1-2; no clear D. The V gene lost 0 bases and the J gene lost 7 bases, with 4 bases spanning the gap. The CDR3 has 11 residues. CDR1 is SGHDT, CDR2 YYEEEE, per germline. The CDR3: CASSLDRGYTF. DNA of the CDR3: TGTGCCAGCAGCTTGGACCGTGGCTACACCTTC.

This clonotype was observed once. The chain links TRBV7-3 to TRBJ2-7; D is ambiguous. Germline values: CDR1 SGHTA, CDR2 FQGTGA. Trimming removed 6 bases from V and 7 bases from J, with 19 bases in between. The CDR3 consists of 14 residues. CDR3 nucleotides: TGTGCCAGCAGTCCCCACGGAAACCCCAAGGAGCAGTACTTC. Translated, it gives CASSPHGNPKEQYF.

This clonotype was counted a few times. V is TRBV6-1 and J is TRBJ2-5; 8 bases fit TRBD1. Per the germline V gene, CDR1 is MNHNS and CDR2 is SASEGT. The V gene end was trimmed by 5 bases and the J gene end by 4 bases; junction bases not matched to a gene: 15. This CDR3 spans 17 amino acids. The CDR3 region has the DNA TGTGCCAGCAGTTCCCCAAATGGAGCAGGGGGCCCAGAGACCCAGTACTTC. Its protein is CASSSPNGAGGPETQYF.

This clonotype was detected only a few times. The chain has TRBV7-9 and TRBJ2-7; D possibly corresponds to TRBD2 (6 bases). The CDR3 runs to 13 residues. Trimming pared 6 bases from V and 3 bases from J, leaving 12 bases between. Germline CDR1 reads SEHNR; CDR2 reads FQNEAQ (reference sequence). CDR3 nucleotide sequence: TGTGCCAGCAGTTCCCGACTAGGCTACGAGCAGTACTTC. It yields the protein CASSSRLGYEQYF.